The entry that follows covers one T cell receptor (beta chain) sequence. Its antigen is unknown. Base qualities are not recorded, but no much larger clone differs from it by a single base. These data are taken from a study of shared clonotypes between healthy human individuals (dated by TCRdb to the early 2020s). Study-level background: Three men and two women, aged 18 to 49 years, made up the cohort. For each donor, CD4 naive and CD4 memory were each given three plates, CD8 naive was given two plates, and CD8 memory was given one plate. Blood TCR repertoires of roughly 5 healthy adults were deeply sequenced to estimate repertoire size and the extent of clonotype sharing between individuals. Different laboratories and diverse techniques were used to prepare libraries and sequence TCR repertoires, to increase sequencing depth and limit assay-specific biases. Per donor, leukapheresis produced somewhere between about 0.8 and 9.5 billion PBMCs.

General conclusions and limits of the study: Pairwise subsampling indicated that sequencing depth was expected to affect the degree of clonotype sharing among donors. Sampling was restricted to blood, and TCR repertoires in tissues likely differ from the TCR repertoires found in blood. Higher generation probabilities were observed for clonotypes shared by all four sorted-subset donors than for non-shared clonotypes. The genetic and exposure-history diversity represented was limited by the small number of donors. Sharing across a few donors was observed for approximately 5% of naive CD4, 3% to 3.5% of naive CD8, 2% to 2.5% of memory CD4, and about 0.38% of memory CD8 clonotypes. Even with the large sequencing depth, rarefaction of the sorted-subset datasets indicated that sequencing was incomplete. Naive subsets generally had larger estimated clonotype richness than memory subsets.

Using the deep immunoSEQ assay, multiplex PCR amplified TCR CDR3 regions from genomic DNA. For each cell subset, the extracted genomic DNA was distributed evenly across all wells of several immunoSEQ 96-well plates, and each plate served as one replicate. For sorted subsets, around 200 ng genomic DNA, equal to 30,000 to 35,000 T cell genomes, was loaded into each replicate PCR. The purified libraries were quantified using a Qubit 3.0 fluorometer, sized with a Bioanalyzer 2100, and then quantified again using the KAPA Library Quantification kit. Each immunoSEQ 96-well plate was sequenced on its own single-read 150-cycle Illumina NextSeq 550 flow cell. On the authors' methods: The immunoSEQ output contained only junctional sequences without quality scores, so filtering could not match that applied to full-length reads. To assign V/J genes and CDR3, sequences were annotated using PyIR, a Python wrapper for IgBLAST v1.9, with IMGT germline references. Any read was removed if the V/J assignment was weak (E-value above 1e-6), the CDR3 was missing, or the read contained stop codons, out-of-frame junctions, or ambiguous translated residues. A V3J clonotype was defined by an identical inferred V gene, J gene, and CDR3 amino acid sequence. Percentage overlap between repertoires was calculated by dividing the number of shared unique clonotypes by the size of the smaller repertoire. Three approaches were used to assess repertoire richness: RTK rarefaction, the Chao1 estimator, and Recon v2.1 estimates of unobserved clonotypes. For all TCRbeta clonotypes obtained by the gDNA method from several donors, generation probabilities were computed with OLGA. TCRdb obtained this table from immuneACCESS and retained in-frame rearrangements with V and J assigned. These tables miss some clones; where compared with another copy, unresolved V genes account for less than half of the shortfall, and the remainder is unexplained. That table furnishes V, J and clone size, whereas the DNA furnished D and trimming. Present in this sample are nearly 1,000,000 clones, around 80% of which were seen just once. The ten largest clones add up to over 1.3% of the sample.

The donors were healthy, HIV-negative adults with no recently reported acute infections or vaccinations. Every donor was a Caucasian adult living in Nashville, Tennessee, USA. CD4+ T cells were enriched through magnetic negative selection, after which naive cells were positively selected on CD45RA and the remaining negative fraction served as the memory subset. Blood was collected by leukapheresis, and PBMCs were isolated by Ficoll-Histopaque density gradient centrifugation and then cryopreserved in liquid nitrogen vapor phase. Purity and quantity of every magnetically sorted T cell population were checked by analytical flow cytometry. From each sorted fraction, genomic DNA was isolated and quantified by UV absorbance on a Nanodrop 2000c. The junction shows trimming of 7 bases on V and 6 bases on J, and the gene matches do not reach 10 bases of it. CDR1 and CDR2 are drawn from the germline V gene: MNHNS, SASEGT. Including the terminal cysteine and phenylalanine, the CDR3 comprises 14 residues. Just CDR3 DNA is preserved here, 42 bases in frame from base 1.

Sequencing was done on a sample of memory CD4+ T cells sorted from blood. What the cell subset or site label conveys for this sample: CD45RA-negative fraction. The V and J segments used are TRBV6-1 and TRBJ2-7, with 9 bases matching TRBD1. The TCR was taken from a man younger than 35 in good health. CDR3 protein: CASTWGQGLGEQYF. DNA sequence: TGTGCCAGCACCTGGGGACAGGGTCTCGGCGAGCAGTACTTC.